This TCR beta chain was sequenced during a study of CD8+CD57+ T cells in acquired aplastic anemia. Study summary: Each DNA sample taken from sorted CD4+ and CD8+ cells came to around 2.9 ug on average. Study conclusions and caveats: Common to patients and controls were 25 to 30 CD8+ CDR3 sequences.

Patients included in sequencing had previously demonstrated CD8+CD57+ cell expansion by flow cytometry. Severe acquired aplastic anemia affected all patients. There was no therapy given to any patient before the blood sampling took place. TCR beta VDJ combinations and CDR3 sequences were profiled from genomic DNA. Using its own MiXCR run on the reads, TCRdb lists one record per CDR3 protein. The sample carries 190,000 or so distinct CDR3 sequences, roughly 50% recorded once. As to this clonotype: Its antigen is unknown.

This CDR3 contains 15 residues. The V end lost 4 bases, the J end lost 7 bases, and 17 bases lay between the germline ends. Germline V gene lookup returns CDR1 SGHNT and CDR2 YYREEE (reference sequence). The receptor comes from a human donor with aplastic anemia. Sample: sorted CD4+, CD8+, or CD8+CD57+ T cells (not recorded which) from PBMCs. The V gene is TRBV5-4, the J gene TRBJ2-2, with D possibly being TRBD2 (6 bases). CDR3 residues: CASSPRGVPGGELFF. The CDR3 bases are TGTGCCAGCAGCCCCCGCGGGGTACCGGGCGGGGAGCTGTTTTTT.